This T cell receptor (beta chain) was profiled in a study of response to subunit inactivated influenza vaccine (dated by TCRdb to 2016 to 2019). At the level of the whole study: Deep quantitative profiling of the T cell receptor repertoire was used in the study to follow responses to a trivalent subunit inactivated influenza vaccine.

Receptor libraries were prepared by RT-PCR. Sequencing used an Illumina HiSeq 2500. TCRdb reanalyzed the raw reads on its own, using fastp at Q25 for trimming and MiXCR for clone calling, and kept in-frame beta chains. Every entry covers one CDR3 protein and lists the most common genes and DNA from its rows. Across this sample there are roughly 780,000 distinct CDR3 sequences, with approximately 17% seen only once. The biggest ten clones account for approximately 10% of the sample. What the authors observed across the whole study: The authors proposed that each seasonal influenza vaccination may bring in only a limited number of new T cells.

This clonotype was seen many times. Its binding antigen is unknown. The sample holds no much larger clone one base away, and base qualities are not on file. The trim is 7 bases for V and 4 bases for J, with a gap of 17 bases between the germline ends. CDR1 and CDR2, looked up from the germline V gene, are MNHNS and SASEGT. The CDR3 starts with the cysteine, ends with the phenylalanine, and has 15 residues. Just the 45-base CDR3 DNA is kept, in frame starting at base 1. This sequence originates from a man in his fifties or sixties who received an inactivated influenza vaccine. Donor details come from another sample of the same person, matched by shared clones. The specimen was PBMCs from blood, collected around 5 days after vaccination. Recombination linked TRBV6-1 to TRBJ1-3; a tentative D call is TRBD1 (6 bases match). In nucleotides, the sequence is TGTGCCAGCAATACACCCCGGGACAAAGGAAACACCATATATTTT. Translated, this is CASNTPRDKGNTIYF.